This T cell receptor (beta chain) is from a study of shared clonotypes between healthy human individuals. General study points: Non-shared clonotypes had lower generation probabilities than those shared by all four donors.

With V trimmed by 3 bases and J by 1 base, 8 bases remained unmatched. The CDR3 covers 17 residues. The germline gives CDR1 SGHRS, CDR2 YFSETQ. About this clone: The antigen is not known.

Assay: immunoSEQ multiplex PCR; the TCRdb copy retains only in-frame clones and omits some. The sample lists about 2.4 million clones, 93% seen once, with 0.36% in the top ten. The sample consisted of naive CD4+ T cells from PBMCs. Noted subset: CD45RA+ positively selected. The chain uses TRBV5-1 and TRBJ2-3; 10 positions match TRBD2. The receptor was derived from a man between 18 and 29 years old in good health. Some clones in this sample may be carry-over from other donors' samples. CDR3 sequence reads: CASSSPTGTSGTDTQYF. CDR3 sequence (DNA): TGCGCCAGCAGCTCACCTACCGGGACTAGCGGCACAGATACGCAGTATTTT. Using reference TRBV5-1 and TRBJ2-3 for the parts outside the CDR3, the full variable domain is KAGVTQTPRYLIKTRGQQVTLSCSPISGHRSVSWYQQTPGQGLQFLFEYFSETQRNKGNFPGRFSGRQFSNSRSEMNVSTLELGDSALYLCASSSPTGTSGTDTQYFGPGTRLTVL.